This TCR beta chain appears in the sequencing data of a study of T cell responses to AZD1222 COVID-19 vaccine. V was trimmed by 0 bases and J by 4 bases, leaving 15 bases between them. Germline V gene lookup returns CDR1 MGHRA and CDR2 YSYEKL. The CDR3 length is 16 residues. Using immunoSEQ multiplex PCR, the repertoire was profiled, and TCRdb retains in-frame clones only, with some absent. Of approximately 150,000 clones in the sample, approximately 90% were seen once. Sequenced here: peripheral blood, sampled 28 days after the second AZD1222 dose. The chain combines TRBV4-1 with TRBJ1-2; D is possibly TRBD1 (5 bases). This sequence originates from an adult who received the AZD1222 COVID-19 vaccine. CDR3 sequence (DNA): TGCGCCAGCAGCCAAGAGGTGTTAAGGGACTCCTATGGCTACACCTTC. Translated: CASSQEVLRDSYGYTF.